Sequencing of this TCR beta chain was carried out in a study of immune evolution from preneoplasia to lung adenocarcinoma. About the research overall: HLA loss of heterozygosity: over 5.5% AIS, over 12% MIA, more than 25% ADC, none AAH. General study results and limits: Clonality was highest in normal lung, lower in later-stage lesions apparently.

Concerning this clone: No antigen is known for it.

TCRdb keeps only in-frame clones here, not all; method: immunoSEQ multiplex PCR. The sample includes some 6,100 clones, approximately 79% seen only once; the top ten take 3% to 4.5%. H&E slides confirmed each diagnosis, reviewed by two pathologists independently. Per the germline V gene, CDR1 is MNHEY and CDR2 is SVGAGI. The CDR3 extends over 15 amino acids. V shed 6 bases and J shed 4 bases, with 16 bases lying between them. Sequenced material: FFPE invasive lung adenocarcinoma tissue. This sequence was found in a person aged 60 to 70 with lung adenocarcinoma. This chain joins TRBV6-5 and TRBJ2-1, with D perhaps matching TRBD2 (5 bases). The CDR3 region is CASRRSGPAYNEQFF. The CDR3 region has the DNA TGTGCCAGCAGACGCAGCGGTCCCGCTTACAATGAGCAGTTCTTC.